Following are 10 T cell receptor beta chains from one sample sequenced in a study of identifying expanded T cells in peripheral blood. The method was immunoSEQ multiplex PCR; TCRdb's version includes in-frame clones alone and lacks a portion of them. The data show about 100,000 clones, roughly 88% seen once. The sample taken for sequencing was blood. The receptors shown here come from a person aged 18-70 years in good health.

The V and J genes are TRBV5-1 and TRBJ1-1; possible D gene TRBD1, 5 bases. This CDR3 comprises 17 residues. From germline, CDR1 is SGHRS and CDR2 YFSETQ. Trimming took 0 bases from V and 4 from J, leaving 19 bases between them. The CDR3 protein is CASSLGAGTVTSTEAFF. The DNA for the CDR3 is TGCGCCAGCAGCTTGGGGGCCGGGACGGTGACGAGCACTGAAGCTTTCTTT.

The CDR3 region is CASSPRTSGSASYEQYF. Written as DNA, the CDR3 is TGCGCCAGCAGCCCTAGGACTAGCGGGAGTGCGTCCTACGAGCAGTACTTC. This chain uses TRBV5-1 with TRBJ2-7; 13 nucleotides align to TRBD2. J was trimmed by 1 base and V by 4 bases; bases with no gene match: 8. Germline V gives CDR1 SGHRS, CDR2 YFSETQ. This CDR3 region has 17 residues. Supplemented by reference TRBV5-1 and TRBJ2-7, the full variable domain reads KAGVTQTPRYLIKTRGQQVTLSCSPISGHRSVSWYQQTPGQGLQFLFEYFSETQRNKGNFPGRFSGRQFSNSRSEMNVSTLELGDSALYLCASSPRTSGSASYEQYFGPGTRLTVT.

The gene calls are TRBV30 and TRBJ1-4; 8 nucleotides line up with TRBD1. This CDR3 has 14 residues. The germline V gene encodes CDR1 GTSNPN and CDR2 SVGIG (reference sequence). Trimming took 3 bases from V and 3 from J; bases not matched to a gene: 3. The chain's CDR3 is CAWRDRGPNEKLFF. Here the CDR3 DNA reads TGTGCCTGGAGAGACAGGGGTCCTAATGAAAAACTGTTTTTT.

This clone has more than one count but fewer than ten. The rearrangement links TRBV10-1 to TRBJ1-5; weak D call: TRBD1 (5 bases). Germline CDR1 WNHNN, CDR2 SYGVQD (reference sequence). With 8 bases removed from V and 0 bases from J, the gap between germline ends came to 8 bases. The CDR3 contains 13 residues. In DNA, the CDR3 is TGCGCCAGCGGGGGGGATAGCAATCAGCCCCAGCATTTT. This translates into CASGGDSNQPQHF.

This rearrangement joins TRBV4-2 to TRBJ2-2; 9 bases fit TRBD1. Looked up from germline, CDR1 is LGHNA and CDR2 is YNFKEQ. The V segment lost 0 bases and the J segment 5 bases; nucleotides outside the gene matches: 7. The CDR3 extends over 17 amino acids. The CDR3 DNA reads as TGTGCCAGCAGCCAAGATCACTTCGGGACAGGGACCGGGGAGCTGTTTTTT. It yields the protein CASSQDHFGTGTGELFF.

V usage is TRBV18 and J usage is TRBJ1-5; D gene unclear. Germline assignment: CDR1 KGHSH and CDR2 LQKENI. This CDR3 comprises 14 residues. V dropped 2 bases and J dropped 1 base, with 6 bases sitting between them. CDR3 residues: CASSPLESNQPQHF. The DNA of the CDR3 is TGTGCCAGCTCACCATTGGAGAGCAATCAGCCCCAGCATTTT.

This clone was seen once. The chain has TRBV9 and TRBJ2-7; 9 nucleotides align to TRBD1. The CDR3 extends over 15 amino acids. V dropped 4 bases and J dropped 4; count of bases not matched to a gene: 9. The germline V gene has CDR1 SGDLS and CDR2 YYNGEE. The CDR3 region has the DNA TGTGCCAGCAGCCCCAGAGCGGACAGGGGTTACGAGCAGTACTTC. It is translated as CASSPRADRGYEQYF.

The chain uses TRBV6-1 and TRBJ1-5; 8 bases are a match to TRBD1. The V and J ends lost 3 bases and 6 bases, in that order; junction bases with no gene match: 13. Germline CDR1 reads MNHNS; CDR2 reads SASEGT. This CDR3 contains 17 residues. The CDR3 here is CASSEGPGGQGGQPQHF. The CDR3 DNA reads TGTGCCAGCAGTGAGGGGCCCGGCGGACAGGGAGGTCAGCCCCAGCATTTT.

The chain couples TRBV19 to TRBJ1-2, with a tentative D call TRBD1 (5 bases). V shed 3 bases and J shed 6 bases, with 20 bases lying between them. The CDR3 is 16 residues long. Germline CDR1 LNHDA, CDR2 SQIVND (reference sequence). The DNA for the CDR3 is TGTGCCAGTAGTATGCCAGGGTTTCGTTTTTTAGATGGCTACACCTTC. Protein: CASSMPGFRFLDGYTF.

The rearrangement links TRBV11-3 to TRBJ2-1, with 9 bases lining up with TRBD2. After removal of 0 bases from V and 6 bases from J, the junction contained 6 bases not matched to a gene. The CDR3 is made up of 16 amino acids. Germline lookup yields CDR1 SGHNT and CDR2 YENEEA. The CDR3: CASSLEGGRAVNEQFF. DNA for the CDR3: TGTGCCAGCAGCTTAGAGGGCGGGAGGGCCGTCAATGAGCAGTTCTTC.